These 23 T cell receptor beta chains were sequenced from one sample in a study of response to subunit inactivated influenza vaccine. TCRdb fed the RT-PCR reads into MiXCR, producing one record per CDR3 protein. The sample holds approximately 500,000 distinct CDR3 sequences; 10% to 15% are singletons and the top ten take 10% to 15%. This sample comprised PBMCs from blood, obtained about 40 days after vaccination. The receptor set was obtained from a man aged 45 to 65 who received an inactivated influenza vaccine.

This clonotype showed up just a few times. J is TRBJ2-5 and V is TRBV9, with D possibly matching TRBD2 (5 bases). Germline assignment: CDR1 SGDLS and CDR2 YYNGEE. Deletions cut 1 base from V and 1 base from J, with 17 bases between. The CDR3 is 17 residues long. CDR3: CASSVSGWLSPQETQYF. The CDR3 DNA follows: TGTGCCAGCAGCGTATCGGGATGGCTGTCTCCCCAAGAGACCCAGTACTTC.

This clonotype showed up many times. V usage is TRBV29-1 and J usage is TRBJ2-2, with D unclear. Trimming removed 4 bases from V and 7 bases from J, with 19 bases in between. Germline V lookup: CDR1 SQVTM, CDR2 ANQGSEA. The CDR3 is 15 amino acids. The CDR3 DNA reads as TGCAGCGTTGGGGCCCGGAGCCCGAGGATCGGGGAGCTGTTTTTT. It codes for CSVGARSPRIGELFF.

This clonotype was detected only a few times. The chain employs TRBV27 and TRBJ2-2; unclear D gene. The CDR3 is made up of 14 amino acids. V was pared by 2 bases and J by 4 bases, with 8 bases between. CDR1 and CDR2 from the germline V gene are MNHEY and SMNVEV (reference sequence). CDR3 DNA sequence: TGTGCCAGCAGTTTAGGCAGGCCCACCGGGGAGCTGTTTTTT. Protein product: CASSLGRPTGELFF.

This chain connects TRBV20-1 to TRBJ1-3; D unclear. V lost 1 base and J 2 bases, leaving 9 bases between the germline ends. The germline V gene encodes CDR1 DFQATT and CDR2 SNEGSKA (reference sequence). CDR3 length: 14 amino acids. The CDR3 sequence: CSARVGGPGNTIYF. The CDR3 region has the DNA TGCAGTGCTAGAGTCGGAGGACCTGGAAACACCATATATTTT.

This clonotype turned up a few times. V and J are TRBV12-3 or TRBV12-4 and TRBJ1-2, with a possible D match to TRBD1 (5 bases). The germline V and J ends were trimmed by 5 bases and 4 bases, with 17 bases remaining between them. The CDR3 runs 15 residues. CDR3 DNA: TGTGCCAGCAGTCCCCTTGGGCAGGGACCCTATGGCTACACCTTC. It is translated as CASSPLGQGPYGYTF.

The gene calls are TRBV5-1 and TRBJ2-7; the match to TRBD1 covers 10 bases. V lost 4 bases and J lost 2; bases outside the gene matches: 3. From germline, CDR1 is SGHRS and CDR2 YFSETQ. This CDR3 is built from 14 residues. This CDR3 reads CASSIGTGAYEQYF. The CDR3 DNA reads as TGCGCCAGCAGCATCGGGACAGGGGCCTACGAGCAGTACTTC.

This clonotype was seen only a few times. The rearrangement links TRBV4-2 to TRBJ2-7, with 7 bases matching TRBD2. The CDR3 is 16 amino acids. J lost 3 bases, V lost 7 bases, and 15 bases had no gene match. Germline lookup yields CDR1 LGHNA and CDR2 YNFKEQ. The CDR3 DNA reads as TGTGCCAGCAACCGAGGCGGGGGAGAAGGTCTCTACGAGCAGTACTTC. Its translation is CASNRGGGEGLYEQYF.

This clonotype occurred a few times. The chain is built from TRBV4-1 and TRBJ1-5; D unresolved. Germline lookup yields CDR1 MGHRA and CDR2 YSYEKL. This CDR3 has 16 amino acids. Trimming cost V 1 base and J 4 bases, with 14 bases left between them. This chain's CDR3 is CASSQGVPLGNQPQHF. The CDR3 nucleotides are TGCGCCAGCAGCCAAGGGGTCCCGTTGGGGAATCAGCCCCAGCATTTT.

The rearrangement uses TRBV9 and TRBJ2-1; possibly TRBD1 or TRBD2 for D (6 bases each). The CDR3 length is 14 residues. V shed 4 bases and J shed 9 bases, with 17 bases lying between them. Looked up from germline, CDR1 is SGDLS and CDR2 is YYNGEE. The CDR3 sequence is CASSKGGPGVEQFF. For the CDR3, the DNA is TGTGCCAGCAGCAAAGGGGGGCCTGGGGTTGAGCAGTTCTTC.

This clonotype was recorded a few times. This rearrangement joins TRBV4-2 to TRBJ2-2; 7 nucleotides line up with TRBD2. V was clipped by 3 bases and J by 6 bases; unmatched bases: 13. The CDR3 is made up of 17 amino acids. Germline CDR1 reads LGHNA; CDR2 reads YNFKEQ. The CDR3 nucleotides read TGTGCCAGCAGCCAGGCGAGCGGGGTCCCGCCTTCCGGGGAGCTGTTTTTT. The encoded protein is CASSQASGVPPSGELFF.

This clonotype was picked up a small number of times. The chain carries TRBV7-3 and TRBJ2-1; 11 positions match TRBD2. This CDR3 is 15 amino acids long. Losses at the gene ends were 8 bases for V and 3 bases for J; bases not matched to a gene: 6. Germline-derived CDR1 and CDR2 are SGHTA and FQGTGA. CDR3 sequence: CASALAGAYYNEQFF. The CDR3 coding sequence is TGTGCCAGCGCACTAGCGGGAGCCTACTACAATGAGCAGTTCTTC.

This clonotype was picked up many times. The chain recombines TRBV29-1 with TRBJ2-5, with D unresolved. Trimming took off 4 bases at V and 4 bases at J, with 7 bases between the two ends. CDR3 size: 11 residues. The germline CDR1 and CDR2 sequences are SQVTM and ANQGSEA. CDR3 amino acids: CSVGDSETQYF. The CDR3 DNA reads as TGCAGCGTTGGAGACTCAGAGACCCAGTACTTC.

The sample holds many counts of this clonotype. This sequence joins TRBV4-2 and TRBJ1-2; D may be TRBD1 (6 bases). Germline V CDR1 and CDR2: LGHNA, YNFKEQ. Trimming took off 1 base at V and 8 bases at J, with 14 bases between the two ends. The CDR3 extends over 14 amino acids. The CDR3 DNA is TGTGCCAGCAGCCAAGCCTACAGGGATGGCGGCTACACCTTC. Translation gives CASSQAYRDGGYTF.

This clonotype has more than one count but fewer than ten. The CDR3 is CASKYGASSYEQYF. In DNA form, the CDR3 reads TGTGCCAGCAAGTACGGCGCCAGCTCCTACGAGCAGTACTTC. This chain connects TRBV6-2 or TRBV6-3 to TRBJ2-7; D unresolved. The V end was cut by 7 bases, the J end by 0 bases, with 13 bases between. The germline V gene encodes CDR1 MNHEY and CDR2 SVGEGT. The length of the CDR3 is 14 residues.

This chain uses TRBV20-1 with TRBJ2-7; a weak D match, TRBD1 (6 bases). Germline CDR1 is DFQATT and CDR2 is SNEGSKA (reference sequence). The CDR3 has 14 amino acids. Trimming took off 1 base at V and 4 bases at J, with 14 bases between the two ends. CDR3 amino acids: CSARVRTVLYEQYF. Written as DNA, the CDR3 is TGCAGTGCTAGAGTTAGGACAGTACTTTACGAGCAGTACTTC.

This clonotype was counted between two and nine times. The gene calls are TRBV2 and TRBJ1-2; no reliable D call. CDR1 and CDR2 (germline): SNHLY, FYNNEI. The CDR3 is 15 amino acids. The V end was cut by 6 bases, the J end by 1 base, with 15 bases between. CDR3 in DNA: TGTGCCAGCAGCGTTCTAGACACTTATAACTATGGCTACACCTTC. This translates into CASSVLDTYNYGYTF.

The gene calls are TRBV6-2 or TRBV6-3 and TRBJ2-3; TRBD1 is a possible D gene (5 bases). V was cut by 10 bases and J by 2 bases, with 10 bases left in between. The CDR3 runs to 12 residues. In germline, CDR1 is MNHEY, CDR2 SVGEGT. The DNA for the CDR3 is TGTGCCACCAAGACAGCCACAGATACGCAGTATTTT. It codes for CATKTATDTQYF.

This clonotype was picked up a small number of times. This rearrangement joins TRBV4-3 to TRBJ2-3; 8 bases are shared with TRBD1. CDR1 and CDR2 from the germline V gene are LGHNA and YSLEER. This CDR3 contains 20 residues. The V and J ends lost 4 bases and 2 bases, in that order; junction bases with no gene match: 20. CDR3 DNA sequence: TGCGCCAGCAGCCTTTCCTGGGGGCAGGACAGGGTAGTTCACACAGATACGCAGTATTTT. Translating it yields CASSLSWGQDRVVHTDTQYF.

This clonotype was detected only a few times. This chain connects TRBV12-3 or TRBV12-4 to TRBJ2-1; 9 bases map to TRBD1. After removal of 6 bases from V and 11 bases from J, the junction contained 8 bases not matched to a gene. The CDR3 loop spans 13 amino acids. Here the CDR3 DNA reads TGTGCCAGCAGCCTAGGACAGGGGCGTCAGCAGTTCTTC. Residues: CASSLGQGRQQFF.

This CDR3 is CASSQQFRDEQFF. In DNA form, the CDR3 reads TGCGCCAGCAGCCAGCAATTTCGCGATGAGCAGTTCTTC. The chain uses TRBV4-3 and TRBJ2-1, with D unresolved. The length of the CDR3 is 13 residues. Germline loops: CDR1 LGHNA, CDR2 YSLEER. The V end lost 3 bases, the J end lost 8 bases, and 11 bases lay between the germline ends.

J is TRBJ2-3 and V is TRBV30; a weak D match, TRBD2 (5 bases). Trimming stripped 3 bases from V and 2 bases from J, with 15 bases between. CDR1 and CDR2 (germline): GTSNPN, SVGIG (reference sequence). The CDR3 runs to 15 residues. Here the CDR3 DNA reads TGTGCCTGGAGGGATTACAGAGGGCCCACAGATACGCAGTATTTT. Residues: CAWRDYRGPTDTQYF.

The chain joins TRBV3-1 to TRBJ2-5; the match to TRBD2 covers 7 bases. V shed 3 bases, J shed 2 bases, and the junction held 6 bases outside the gene matches. CDR1 and CDR2 (germline): LGHDT, YNNKEL (reference sequence). The CDR3 sequence is 15 residues long. The CDR3 reads CASSQSREGQETQYF. The CDR3 bases are TGTGCCAGCAGCCAGAGCAGGGAGGGTCAAGAGACCCAGTACTTC.

This clonotype was counted a few times. This CDR3 is CASSLEWVNTGELFF. The CDR3 DNA reads TGTGCCAGCAGCTTAGAGTGGGTGAACACCGGGGAGCTGTTTTTT. The V call is TRBV11-2, the J call TRBJ2-2; unclear D gene. The germline V gene has CDR1 SGHAT and CDR2 FQNNGV. Trimming took off 0 bases at V and 1 base at J, with 6 bases between the two ends. This CDR3 region has 15 residues.